This TCR beta chain was identified during a study of blood T cell repertoires in COVID-19. At the level of the study: Acute and convalescent COVID-19 samples came from the United States, Italy and Spain. The analysed material was cDNA or gDNA that came from T cells, B-cell-depleted T cells, or PBMCs.

Generated by immunoSEQ multiplex PCR, the TCRdb table keeps only in-frame clones and is missing some. Of over 200,000 clones listed, approximately 78% are singletons. J gave up 6 bases and V 2 bases, and 4 bases lay outside the gene matches. The V gene's germline CDR1 is LNHNV and CDR2 YYDKDF (reference sequence). This CDR3 is built from 15 residues. The source is a woman aged 40 to 49 with acute or convalescent COVID-19. The specimen was peripheral blood. The V call is TRBV15, the J call TRBJ2-3; TRBD2 aligns across 11 bases. This CDR3 is CATSRIAGGPDTQYF. The CDR3 DNA follows: TGTGCCACCAGCAGAATAGCGGGGGGGCCTGATACGCAGTATTTT.